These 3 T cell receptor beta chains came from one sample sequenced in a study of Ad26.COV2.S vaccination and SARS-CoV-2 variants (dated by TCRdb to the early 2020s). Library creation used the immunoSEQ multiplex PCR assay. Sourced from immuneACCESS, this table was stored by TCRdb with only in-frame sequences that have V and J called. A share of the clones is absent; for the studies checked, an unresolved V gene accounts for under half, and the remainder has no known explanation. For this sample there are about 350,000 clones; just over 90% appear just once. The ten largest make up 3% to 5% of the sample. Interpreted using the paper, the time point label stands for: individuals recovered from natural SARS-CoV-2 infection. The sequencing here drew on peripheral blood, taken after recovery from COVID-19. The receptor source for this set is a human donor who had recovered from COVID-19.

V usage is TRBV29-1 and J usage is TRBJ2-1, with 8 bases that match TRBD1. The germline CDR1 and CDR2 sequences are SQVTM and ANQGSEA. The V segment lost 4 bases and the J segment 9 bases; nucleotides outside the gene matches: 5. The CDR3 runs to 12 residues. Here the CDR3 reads CSVVVRGLEQFF. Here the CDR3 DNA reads TGCAGCGTTGTGGTCAGGGGGCTTGAGCAGTTCTTC.

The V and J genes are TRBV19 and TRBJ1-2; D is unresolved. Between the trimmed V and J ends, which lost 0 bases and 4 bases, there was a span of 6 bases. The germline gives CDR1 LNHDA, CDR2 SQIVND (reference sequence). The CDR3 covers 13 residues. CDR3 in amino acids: CASSIETVYGYTF. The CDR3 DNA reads TGTGCCAGTAGTATAGAGACGGTCTATGGCTACACCTTC.

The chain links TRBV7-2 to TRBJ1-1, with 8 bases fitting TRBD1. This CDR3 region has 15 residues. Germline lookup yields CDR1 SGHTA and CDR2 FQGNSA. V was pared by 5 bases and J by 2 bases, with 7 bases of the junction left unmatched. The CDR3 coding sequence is TGTGCCAGCAGCCCGCCGACAGGGGTCAACACTGAAGCTTTCTTT. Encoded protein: CASSPPTGVNTEAFF.